The following is a T cell receptor (beta chain) sequence with its context. Per the original data handling: Amplification from reference gene primers served as the basis for estimated nucleated cell counts. The repertoire was sequenced with immunoSEQ multiplex PCR; TCRdb's copy has only in-frame clones and lacks some. Clone size and V and J calls were adopted from that table, with D and trimming inferred from the DNA. The sample holds roughly 150,000 clones, over 60% seen once. The sample comes from a study of blood T cell repertoires in COVID-19. V dropped 3 bases and J dropped 5; count of bases not matched to a gene: 7. The CDR3 is 15 residues long. The germline V gene encodes CDR1 SNHLY and CDR2 FYNNEI.

Sequencing input: peripheral blood. The receptor comes from a woman older than 75 with acute or convalescent COVID-19. The rearrangement uses TRBV2 and TRBJ2-5, with 9 bases lining up with TRBD1. The CDR3 DNA reads TGTGCCAGCAGTGACTTACAGGGGGCAGGCGAGACCCAGTACTTC. Translating it yields CASSDLQGAGETQYF.